A selection of T cell receptor beta chains follows, all from one sample in a study of cytomegalovirus exposure and HLA in healthy donors. Sequenced by immunoSEQ multiplex PCR; TCRdb stores in-frame clones only, minus some. The table shows roughly 160,000 clones, with roughly 76% occurring only once. Sequences were obtained from PBMCs. The receptor set was obtained from a male donor in good health and CMV-seronegative. The CDR3 runs from the conserved cysteine through the conserved F or W. The order of the fields is V gene, D gene, clone size, J gene, CDR3 protein, CDR3 DNA. The D gene is left open where the match is weak. Size tells how often a clone was seen (once, few, many) or the class of an expanded clone, and some rows leave it out.

TRBV29-1	TRBD1	NA	TRBJ2-1	CSVEGWRQGSYNEQFF	TGCAGCGTTGAAGGTTGGAGACAGGGATCCTACAATGAGCAGTTCTTC
TRBV5-1	TRBD1	NA	TRBJ1-1	CASSLEGAGGLTEAFF	TGCGCCAGCAGCTTGGAAGGCGCAGGGGGCTTAACTGAAGCTTTCTTT
TRBV10-2	TRBD2	NA	TRBJ2-7	CASSEYSGGPSYEQYF	TGCGCCAGCAGTGAGTATAGCGGGGGGCCCTCCTACGAGCAGTACTTC
TRBV6-6	TRBD1	NA	TRBJ1-1	CASSSTGGTEAFF	TGTGCCAGCAGTAGTACAGGGGGCACTGAAGCTTTCTTT
TRBV7-2	NA	NA	TRBJ1-1	CASSLVAGTNTEAFF	TGTGCCAGCAGCTTAGTGGCAGGGACAAACACTGAAGCTTTCTTT
TRBV10-3	TRBD1	NA	TRBJ2-1	CAISGTGGINEQFF	TGTGCCATCAGTGGGACAGGGGGGATCAATGAGCAGTTCTTC
TRBV19	NA	NA	TRBJ2-1	CASSPGQNYNEQFF	TGTGCCAGTAGTCCCGGACAGAACTACAATGAGCAGTTCTTC
TRBV12-5	NA	NA	TRBJ2-3	CASGLVTQGWSATDTQYF	TGTGCTAGTGGTTTAGTCACTCAGGGATGGAGTGCCACAGATACGCAGTATTTT
TRBV4-1	TRBD2	NA	TRBJ2-2	CASSPGLAGGYTGELFF	TGCGCCAGCAGTCCGGGACTAGCGGGGGGTTACACCGGGGAGCTGTTTTTT
TRBV7-8	TRBD1	once	TRBJ1-5	CASSHRTGREPQHF	TGTGCCAGCAGCCACCGGACAGGAAGGGAGCCCCAGCATTTT
TRBV11-2	TRBD1	NA	TRBJ2-5	CASSLEGDRSRETQYF	TGTGCCAGCAGCTTAGAGGGGGACAGGAGTCGAGAGACCCAGTACTTC
TRBV7-9	TRBD2	once	TRBJ2-5	CSSSYLSGGPQETQYF	TGTTCCAGCAGCTATCTCAGCGGGGGGCCCCAAGAGACCCAGTACTTC
TRBV5-1	TRBD1	NA	TRBJ2-7	CASSWGDRDPYEQYF	TGCGCCAGCAGCTGGGGGGACAGGGACCCCTACGAGCAGTACTTC
TRBV9	NA	once	TRBJ1-6	CASSLPSDRNNSPLHF	TGTGCCAGCAGCCTCCCGAGCGACAGAAATAATTCACCCCTCCACTTT
TRBV5-1	TRBD2	NA	TRBJ2-7	CASRLSGDSSYEQYF	TGCGCCAGCAGGTTGAGCGGGGATAGCTCCTACGAGCAGTACTTC
TRBV30	NA	NA	TRBJ1-5	CAWSGRGSENQPQHF	TGTGCCTGGAGCGGGCGGGGAAGCGAGAATCAGCCCCAGCATTTT
TRBV5-6	TRBD2	NA	TRBJ2-1	CASSLWRGGFYNEQFF	TGTGCCAGCAGCTTGTGGCGGGGGGGGTTCTACAATGAGCAGTTCTTC
TRBV6-6	NA	NA	TRBJ1-1	CASSRTGRRTEAFF	TGTGCCAGCAGTAGAACAGGGCGGAGGACTGAAGCTTTCTTT
TRBV4-1	NA	NA	TRBJ2-7	CASSQESRHGTNSYEQYF	TGCGCCAGCAGCCAAGAGTCTCGACACGGGACAAATTCCTACGAGCAGTACTTC
TRBV6-5	NA	NA	TRBJ2-7	CASTSQGSYEQYF	TGTGCCAGCACCTCCCAGGGGTCCTACGAGCAGTACTTC
TRBV6-5	NA	NA	TRBJ1-4	CASSPRGTDEKLFF	TGTGCCAGCAGTCCCAGGGGCACGGATGAAAAACTGTTTTTT
TRBV7-2	NA	NA	TRBJ1-1	CASSTRVLMNTEAFF	TGTGCCAGCAGCACCCGGGTTCTTATGAACACTGAAGCTTTCTTT
TRBV7-2	TRBD1	NA	TRBJ1-1	CASSLVGGDRGAFF	TGTGCCAGCAGCTTAGTAGGCGGGGACAGGGGAGCTTTCTTT
TRBV5-1	NA	NA	TRBJ2-5	CASSSRVGETQYF	TGCGCCAGCAGCTCCAGGGTGGGGGAGACCCAGTACTTC
TRBV30	NA	NA	TRBJ1-3	CAWSVAAASGNTIYF	TGTGCCTGGAGTGTAGCGGCAGCCTCTGGAAACACCATATATTTT
TRBV7-2	TRBD2	NA	TRBJ2-1	CASSSWGLAGGLIDNEQFF	TGTGCCAGCAGCTCCTGGGGACTAGCGGGGGGACTCATCGACAATGAGCAGTTCTTC
TRBV4-1	TRBD2	NA	TRBJ2-1	CASSPPVGGALYEQFF	TGCGCCAGCAGCCCCCCTGTCGGGGGGGCGCTCTATGAGCAGTTCTTC
TRBV10-1	TRBD1	NA	TRBJ1-5	CASRFLGQGVKENQPQHF	TGCGCCAGCCGCTTCCTCGGACAGGGGGTTAAAGAAAATCAGCCCCAGCATTTT
TRBV18	TRBD1	NA	TRBJ1-3	CASSLPGTERNTIYF	TGTGCCAGCTCACTTCCCGGGACAGAAAGAAACACCATATATTTT
TRBV4-1	NA	NA	TRBJ1-5	CASSQGNLTPQHF	TGCGCCAGCAGCCAAGGAAATTTGACACCCCAGCATTTT